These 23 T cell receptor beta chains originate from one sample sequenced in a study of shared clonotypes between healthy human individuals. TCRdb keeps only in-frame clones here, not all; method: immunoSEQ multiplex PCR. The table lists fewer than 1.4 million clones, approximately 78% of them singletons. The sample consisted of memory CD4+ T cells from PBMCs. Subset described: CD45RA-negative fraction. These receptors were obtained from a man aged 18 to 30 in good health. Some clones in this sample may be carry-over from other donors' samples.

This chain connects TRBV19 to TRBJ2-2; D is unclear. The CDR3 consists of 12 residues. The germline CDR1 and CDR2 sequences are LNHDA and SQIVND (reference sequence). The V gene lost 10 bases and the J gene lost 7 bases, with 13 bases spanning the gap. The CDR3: CATTRTFGELFF. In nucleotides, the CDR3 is TGTGCCACCACCCGTACTTTCGGGGAGCTGTTTTTT.

CDR3 residues: CASSSLTGGVTEAFF. CDR3 bases: TGTGCCAGCAGTTCTCTGACAGGGGGCGTCACTGAAGCTTTCTTT. The chain combines TRBV28 with TRBJ1-1; TRBD1 matches at 10 bases. The CDR3 loop spans 15 amino acids. Germline CDR1 and CDR2: MDHEN and SYDVKM. The V and J ends lost 4 bases and 4 bases, in that order; junction bases with no gene match: 6.

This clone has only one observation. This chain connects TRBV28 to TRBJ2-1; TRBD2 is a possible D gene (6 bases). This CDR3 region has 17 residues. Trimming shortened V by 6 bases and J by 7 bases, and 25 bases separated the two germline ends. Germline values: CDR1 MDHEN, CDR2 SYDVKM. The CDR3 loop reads CASSPSGAGLTRNEQFF. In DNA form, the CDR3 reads TGTGCCAGCAGCCCAAGTGGGGCGGGACTGACTAGGAATGAGCAGTTCTTC.

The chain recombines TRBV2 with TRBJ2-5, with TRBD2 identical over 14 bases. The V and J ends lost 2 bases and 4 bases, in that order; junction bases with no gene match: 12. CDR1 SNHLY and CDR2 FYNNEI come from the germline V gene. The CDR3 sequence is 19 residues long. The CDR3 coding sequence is TGTGCCAGCAGTGAACATATGCGGACTAGCGGGAGGTCGGGAGAGACCCAGTACTTC. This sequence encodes CASSEHMRTSGRSGETQYF.

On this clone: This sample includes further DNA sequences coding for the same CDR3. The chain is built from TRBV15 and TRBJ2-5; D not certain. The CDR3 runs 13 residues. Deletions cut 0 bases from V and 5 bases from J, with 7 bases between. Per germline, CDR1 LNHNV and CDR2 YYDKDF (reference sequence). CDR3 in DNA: TGTGCCACCAGCAGAGATCCTACGGAGACCCAGTACTTC. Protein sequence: CATSRDPTETQYF.

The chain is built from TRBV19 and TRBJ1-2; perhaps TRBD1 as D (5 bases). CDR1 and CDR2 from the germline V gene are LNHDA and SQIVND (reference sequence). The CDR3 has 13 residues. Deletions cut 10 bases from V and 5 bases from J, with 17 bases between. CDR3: CATYQGVRYGYTF. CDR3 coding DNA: TGTGCCACCTACCAAGGGGTGAGGTATGGCTACACCTTC.

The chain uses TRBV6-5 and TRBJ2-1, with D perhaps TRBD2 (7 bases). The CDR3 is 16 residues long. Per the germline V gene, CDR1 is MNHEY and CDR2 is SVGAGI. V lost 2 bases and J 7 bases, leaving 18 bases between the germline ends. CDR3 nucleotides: TGTGCCAGCAGTTACGGGGGGGGCGTCTCTGGGAATGAGCAGTTCTTC. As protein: CASSYGGGVSGNEQFF.

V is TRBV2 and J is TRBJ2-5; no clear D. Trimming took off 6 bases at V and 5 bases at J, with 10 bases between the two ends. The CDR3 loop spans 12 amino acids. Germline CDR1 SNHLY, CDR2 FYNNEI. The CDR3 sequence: CASSASPETQYF. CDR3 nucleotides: TGTGCCAGCAGCGCTTCTCCGGAGACCCAGTACTTC.

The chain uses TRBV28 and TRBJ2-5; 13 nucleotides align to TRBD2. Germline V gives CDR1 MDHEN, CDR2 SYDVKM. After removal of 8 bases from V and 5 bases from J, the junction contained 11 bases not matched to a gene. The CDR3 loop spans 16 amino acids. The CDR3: CASRSGLAGVGETQYF. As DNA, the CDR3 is TGTGCCAGCCGCTCCGGACTAGCGGGAGTAGGGGAGACCCAGTACTTC.

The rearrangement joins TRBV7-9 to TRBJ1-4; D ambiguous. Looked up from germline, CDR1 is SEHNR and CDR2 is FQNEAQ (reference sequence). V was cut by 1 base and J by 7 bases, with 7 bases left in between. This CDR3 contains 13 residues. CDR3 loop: CASSLDASEKLFF. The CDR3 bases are TGTGCCAGCAGCTTAGATGCGAGTGAAAAACTGTTTTTT.

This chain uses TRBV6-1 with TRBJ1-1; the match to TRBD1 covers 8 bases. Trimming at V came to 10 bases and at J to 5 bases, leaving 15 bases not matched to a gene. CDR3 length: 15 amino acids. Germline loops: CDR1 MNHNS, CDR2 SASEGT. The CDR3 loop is CATPPQGAFGTEAFF. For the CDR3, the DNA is TGTGCCACACCCCCCCAGGGGGCGTTTGGAACTGAAGCTTTCTTT.

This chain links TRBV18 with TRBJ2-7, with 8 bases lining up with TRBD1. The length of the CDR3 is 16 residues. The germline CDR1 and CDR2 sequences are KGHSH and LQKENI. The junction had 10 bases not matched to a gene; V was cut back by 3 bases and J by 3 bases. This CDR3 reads CASSPQGALIYYEQYF. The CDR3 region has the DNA TGTGCCAGCTCACCGCAGGGGGCGTTGATCTACTACGAGCAGTACTTC.

CDR3 region: CAITNTPGTSGNNEQFF. CDR3 in DNA: TGTGCCATCACCAATACCCCCGGGACTAGCGGAAACAATGAGCAGTTCTTC. This chain connects TRBV10-3 to TRBJ2-1; 11 positions match TRBD2. The CDR3 runs 17 residues. Germline V gene data show CDR1 as ENHRY and CDR2 as SYGVKD. Trimming removed 7 bases from V and 5 bases from J; junction bases left unmatched: 13.

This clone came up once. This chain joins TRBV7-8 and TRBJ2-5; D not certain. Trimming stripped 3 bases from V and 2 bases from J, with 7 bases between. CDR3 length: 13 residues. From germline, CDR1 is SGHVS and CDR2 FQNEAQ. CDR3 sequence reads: CASSLNLQETQYF. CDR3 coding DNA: TGTGCCAGCAGCTTGAACCTTCAAGAGACCCAGTACTTC.

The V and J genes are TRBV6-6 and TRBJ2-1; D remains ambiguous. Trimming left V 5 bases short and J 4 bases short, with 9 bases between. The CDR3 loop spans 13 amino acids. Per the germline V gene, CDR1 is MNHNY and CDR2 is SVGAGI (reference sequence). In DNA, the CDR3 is TGTGCCAGCAGTAAGACTGAGTACAATGAGCAGTTCTTC. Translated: CASSKTEYNEQFF.

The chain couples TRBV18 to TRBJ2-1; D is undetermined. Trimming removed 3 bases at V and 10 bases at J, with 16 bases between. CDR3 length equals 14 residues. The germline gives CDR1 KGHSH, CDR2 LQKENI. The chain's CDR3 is CASSPRTPGTEQFF. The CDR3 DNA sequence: TGTGCCAGCTCACCGCGGACCCCAGGTACCGAGCAGTTCTTC.

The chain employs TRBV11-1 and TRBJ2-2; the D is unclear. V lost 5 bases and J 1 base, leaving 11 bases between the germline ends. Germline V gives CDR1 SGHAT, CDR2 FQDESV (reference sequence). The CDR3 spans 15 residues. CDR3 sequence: CASSQTGRNTGELFF. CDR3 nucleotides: TGTGCCAGCAGCCAAACCGGGCGGAACACCGGGGAGCTGTTTTTT.

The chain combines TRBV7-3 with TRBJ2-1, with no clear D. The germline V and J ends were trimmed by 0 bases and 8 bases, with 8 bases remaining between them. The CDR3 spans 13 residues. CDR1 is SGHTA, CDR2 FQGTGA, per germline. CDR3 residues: CASSLTPVDEQFF. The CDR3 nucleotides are TGTGCCAGCAGCTTAACCCCAGTCGATGAGCAGTTCTTC.

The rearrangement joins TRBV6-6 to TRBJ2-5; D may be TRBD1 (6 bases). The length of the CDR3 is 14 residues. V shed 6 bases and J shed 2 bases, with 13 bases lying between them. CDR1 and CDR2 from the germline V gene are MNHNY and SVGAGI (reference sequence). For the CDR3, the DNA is TGTGCCAGCAGACCGTCGACAGGACAAGAGACCCAGTACTTC. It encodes CASRPSTGQETQYF.

The CDR3 region is CASSQEGYTYSPLHF. The CDR3 nucleotides are TGCGCCAGCAGCCAAGAAGGGTATACTTATTCACCCCTCCACTTT. The chain joins TRBV4-1 to TRBJ1-6; D is ambiguous. V shed 0 bases and J shed 8 bases, with 11 bases lying between them. The CDR3 runs 15 residues. Germline assignment: CDR1 MGHRA and CDR2 YSYEKL.

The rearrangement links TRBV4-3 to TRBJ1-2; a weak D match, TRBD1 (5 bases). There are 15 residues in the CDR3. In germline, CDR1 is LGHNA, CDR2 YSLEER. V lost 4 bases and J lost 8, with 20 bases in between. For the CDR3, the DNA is TGCGCCAGCAGCCGCCTTCAAGGGACTTTGGGCGGCTACACCTTC. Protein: CASSRLQGTLGGYTF.

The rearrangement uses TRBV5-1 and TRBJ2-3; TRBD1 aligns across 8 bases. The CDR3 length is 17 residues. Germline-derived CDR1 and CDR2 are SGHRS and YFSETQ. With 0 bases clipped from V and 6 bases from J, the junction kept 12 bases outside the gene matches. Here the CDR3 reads CASSLGYGQGLLDTQYF. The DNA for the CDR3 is TGCGCCAGCAGCTTGGGTTACGGACAGGGATTATTGGATACGCAGTATTTT.

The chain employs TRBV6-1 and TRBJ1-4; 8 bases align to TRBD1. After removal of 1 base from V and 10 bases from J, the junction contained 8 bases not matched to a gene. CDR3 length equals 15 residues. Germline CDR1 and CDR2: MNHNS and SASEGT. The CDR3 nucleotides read TGTGCCAGCAGTGAAGAGGGGACAGGTCTGCGAAAACTGTTTTTT. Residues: CASSEEGTGLRKLFF.